The sequence of this TCR beta chain was determined in a study of cytomegalovirus exposure and HLA in healthy donors. Points on this clone: Its antigen is unidentified.

Profiled with immunoSEQ multiplex PCR; TCRdb holds only in-frame clones, not every one. The sample has 57,000 or so clones, 90% to 97% seen once. Study-level points and caveats: Under in vitro conditions, a few CMV-associated chains were confirmed as specific for CMV antigens.

Among the roughly 110 subjects of the validation cohort, separate from the approximately 670-subject first cohort, were the donors. V lost 3 bases, J lost 4 bases, and 6 bases stayed unmatched. The CDR3 has 16 residues. The V gene's germline CDR1 is SGDLS and CDR2 YYNGEE. Sequences were obtained from PBMCs. The genes are TRBV9 and TRBJ2-1; 11 positions match TRBD2. The receptor's source is a man aged 18 to 30 in good health and CMV-seronegative. The CDR3 spells CASSDLGTSGYNEQFF. CDR3 coding DNA: TGTGCCAGCAGCGATCTAGGGACTAGCGGTTACAATGAGCAGTTCTTC. The variable domain in full, completed from reference TRBV9 and TRBJ2-1, reads DSGVTQTPKHLITATGQRVTLRCSPRSGDLSVYWYQQSLDQGLQFLIQYYNGEERAKGNILERFSAQQFPDLHSELNLSSLELGDSALYFCASSDLGTSGYNEQFFGPGTRLTVL.